This is a list of T cell receptor beta chains from one sample in a study of T cells in Graves' hyperthyroidism and ophthalmopathy. TCRdb recomputed calls from the multiplex PCR reads with MiXCR, one row per CDR3 protein. The top ten hold under 65% of the sample, which has a few hundred thousand distinct CDR3 sequences, 20% to 25% seen once. Sequenced input: blood. These receptors came from a man aged 30 to 45 with Graves' ophthalmopathy. CDR3s include the opening cysteine and the closing phenylalanine or tryptophan. Fields, in order: clone size, D gene, J gene, V gene, CDR3 DNA, CDR3 protein. D genes are given only for firm matches. Clone size is stated in some rows and not others, as once, few, many or a class when expanded.

abundance: few
d_gene: -
j_gene: TRBJ2-2
v_gene: TRBV9
CDR3nt: TGTGCCAGCAGCGGGACGACCCAGCCCGGGGAGCTGTTTTTT
CDR3aa: CASSGTTQPGELFF

abundance: few
d_gene: -
j_gene: TRBJ2-3
v_gene: TRBV6-2/TRBV6-3
CDR3nt: TGTGCCAGTACCCCAGGGTTTGGTAGCACAGATACGCAGTATTTT
CDR3aa: CASTPGFGSTDTQYF

abundance: few
d_gene: TRBD2
j_gene: TRBJ2-5
v_gene: TRBV20-1
CDR3nt: TGCAGTGCTAGAGATCGAAGGACTAGAGAAGAGACCCAGTACTTC
CDR3aa: CSARDRRTREETQYF

abundance: many
d_gene: TRBD1
j_gene: TRBJ1-1
v_gene: TRBV20-1
CDR3nt: TGCAGTGTTCTACCGGGACAGGGGGACGCCACTGAAGCTTTCTTT
CDR3aa: CSVLPGQGDATEAFF

abundance: few
d_gene: -
j_gene: TRBJ1-1
v_gene: TRBV27
CDR3nt: TGTGCCGTAACAGGGCGGCAGCGAGCTTTCTTT
CDR3aa: CAVTGRQRAFF

abundance: -
d_gene: TRBD2
j_gene: TRBJ2-7
v_gene: TRBV9
CDR3nt: TGTGCCAGCAGCGTAGATGGCGGGAGCTCCTACGAGCAGTACTTC
CDR3aa: CASSVDGGSSYEQYF

abundance: many
d_gene: -
j_gene: TRBJ1-5
v_gene: TRBV3-1
CDR3nt: TGTGCCAGCAGCCAAGAGTTGGGTCAGCCCCAGCATTTT
CDR3aa: CASSQELGQPQHF

abundance: -
d_gene: -
j_gene: TRBJ2-1
v_gene: TRBV6-2/TRBV6-3
CDR3nt: TGTGCCAGCAGTTTAGGGACCGGAGTGCAGTTCTTC
CDR3aa: CASSLGTGVQFF

abundance: -
d_gene: TRBD1
j_gene: TRBJ1-1
v_gene: TRBV9
CDR3nt: TGTGCCAGCAGCGCCCGCCGGGGACAGGGAAGCCCCGACACTGAAGCTTTCTTT
CDR3aa: CASSARRGQGSPDTEAFF

abundance: few
d_gene: -
j_gene: TRBJ2-2
v_gene: TRBV9
CDR3nt: TGTGCCAGCAGCGTAGAGCCGACGACGAGAGGGCCCACCCGGAACACCGGGGAGCTGTTTTTT
CDR3aa: CASSVEPTTRGPTRNTGELFF

abundance: -
d_gene: -
j_gene: TRBJ2-1
v_gene: TRBV6-2/TRBV6-3
CDR3nt: TGTGCCAGCACCAAATTAGCTTTGGGCTCCTACAATGAGCAGTTCTTC
CDR3aa: CASTKLALGSYNEQFF

abundance: -
d_gene: TRBD1
j_gene: TRBJ2-2
v_gene: TRBV5-1
CDR3nt: TGCGCCAGCAGCTCGCGACAGGGGTATACCGGGGAGCTGTTTTTT
CDR3aa: CASSSRQGYTGELFF

abundance: few
d_gene: TRBD1
j_gene: TRBJ1-2
v_gene: TRBV27
CDR3nt: TGTGCCAGCAGTTTTCGGGGACAGCAATTCTATGGCTACACCTTC
CDR3aa: CASSFRGQQFYGYTF

abundance: -
d_gene: TRBD1
j_gene: TRBJ1-3
v_gene: TRBV6-1
CDR3nt: TGTGCCAGCAGGAAAACAGGGGGCTCGGGAGGAAACACCATATATTTT
CDR3aa: CASRKTGGSGGNTIYF

abundance: -
d_gene: TRBD2
j_gene: TRBJ2-3
v_gene: TRBV3-1
CDR3nt: TGTGCCAGCAGGTCTAGCGGGGGGTCGAATACGCAGTATTTT
CDR3aa: CASRSSGGSNTQYF

abundance: -
d_gene: -
j_gene: TRBJ1-2
v_gene: TRBV12-3/TRBV12-4
CDR3nt: TGTGCCAGCAGTTTCCGACAGGCTGGCTACACCTTC
CDR3aa: CASSFRQAGYTF

abundance: -
d_gene: TRBD1
j_gene: TRBJ2-3
v_gene: TRBV5-1
CDR3nt: TGCGCCAGCAACCCAACGGGACAGGCTGTAGATACGCAGTATTTT
CDR3aa: CASNPTGQAVDTQYF

abundance: many
d_gene: -
j_gene: TRBJ2-7
v_gene: TRBV30
CDR3nt: TGTGCCTGGAGTGTAGCAGTTTACGAGCAGTACTTC
CDR3aa: CAWSVAVYEQYF

abundance: -
d_gene: TRBD1
j_gene: TRBJ2-3
v_gene: TRBV5-1
CDR3nt: TGCGCCAGCAGCTTTCGGGACAGGGGCTCAGATACGCAGTATTTT
CDR3aa: CASSFRDRGSDTQYF

abundance: -
d_gene: -
j_gene: TRBJ2-2
v_gene: TRBV19
CDR3nt: TGTGCCAGTTCCCGAGAAGGGGTTCACACCGGGGAGCTGTTTTTT
CDR3aa: CASSREGVHTGELFF

abundance: -
d_gene: -
j_gene: TRBJ1-2
v_gene: TRBV3-1
CDR3nt: TGTGCCAGCAGCCAAGAGTGGCGGGGCTACACCTTC
CDR3aa: CASSQEWRGYTF

abundance: once
d_gene: -
j_gene: TRBJ2-1
v_gene: TRBV10-3
CDR3nt: TGTGCCATCATGAATCAGGGGCCAAGTGAGCAGTTCTTC
CDR3aa: CAIMNQGPSEQFF

abundance: many
d_gene: -
j_gene: TRBJ1-1
v_gene: TRBV5-1
CDR3nt: TGCGCCAGCCAGATAAGGGGCAGGGTCGGCTCTATCGGGACTGAAGCTTTCTTT
CDR3aa: CASQIRGRVGSIGTEAFF

abundance: few
d_gene: TRBD1
j_gene: TRBJ1-2
v_gene: TRBV9
CDR3nt: TGTGCCAGCAGCGTGGCCGGGACAGGGTTTGATGGCTACACCTTC
CDR3aa: CASSVAGTGFDGYTF

abundance: many
d_gene: -
j_gene: TRBJ1-1
v_gene: TRBV28
CDR3nt: TGTGCCAGCAGTTCGGATCTTCTTGGGACTGAAGCTTTCTTT
CDR3aa: CASSSDLLGTEAFF

abundance: few
d_gene: -
j_gene: TRBJ1-5
v_gene: TRBV2
CDR3nt: TGTGCCAGCGGTGTACAAACAGGGATCAATCAGCCCCAGCATTTT
CDR3aa: CASGVQTGINQPQHF

abundance: -
d_gene: -
j_gene: TRBJ1-5
v_gene: TRBV5-1
CDR3nt: TGCGCCAGCAGCTTGGGTGGGGGCAGGGAGCCCCAGCATTTT
CDR3aa: CASSLGGGREPQHF

abundance: many
d_gene: -
j_gene: TRBJ1-1
v_gene: TRBV6-1
CDR3nt: TGTGCCAGCCAGGGGAACACTGAAGCTTTCTTT
CDR3aa: CASQGNTEAFF

abundance: -
d_gene: TRBD2
j_gene: TRBJ2-2
v_gene: TRBV20-1
CDR3nt: TGCAGTGCTAGGGCGGGAGTGGCGAACACCGGGGAGCTGTTTTTT
CDR3aa: CSARAGVANTGELFF